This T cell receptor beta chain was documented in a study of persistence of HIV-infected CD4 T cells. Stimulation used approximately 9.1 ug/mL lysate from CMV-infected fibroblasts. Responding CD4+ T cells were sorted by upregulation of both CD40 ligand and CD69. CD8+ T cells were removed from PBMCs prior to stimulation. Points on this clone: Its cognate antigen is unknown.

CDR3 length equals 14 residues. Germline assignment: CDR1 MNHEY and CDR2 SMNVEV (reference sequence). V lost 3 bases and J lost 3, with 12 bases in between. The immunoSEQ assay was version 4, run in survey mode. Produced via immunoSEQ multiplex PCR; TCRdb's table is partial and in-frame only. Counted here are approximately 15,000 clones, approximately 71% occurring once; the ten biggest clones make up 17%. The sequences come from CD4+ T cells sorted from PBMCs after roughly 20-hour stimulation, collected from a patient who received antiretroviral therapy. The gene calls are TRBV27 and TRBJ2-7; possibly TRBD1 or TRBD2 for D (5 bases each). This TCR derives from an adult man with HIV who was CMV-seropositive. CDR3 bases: TGTGCCAGCAGTTTGGGGGTTCCGGTCTACGAGCAGTACTTC. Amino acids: CASSLGVPVYEQYF.